These T cell receptor beta chains were read from a single sample in a study of blood T cell repertoires in COVID-19. Profiling relied on immunoSEQ multiplex PCR, and the TCRdb table lists in-frame clones only, not all of them. The sample includes some 450,000 clones, around 89% of them seen just once. Sequencing was done on a sample of peripheral blood. These TCRs come from a woman aged 45-59 years with COVID-19, enrolled during active disease. CDR3s include the opening cysteine and the closing phenylalanine or tryptophan. The D gene is left open where the match is weak. Size is stated for part of the rows, as once, few or many counts, or as a class when the clone is expanded.

TGTGCCAGCAGCTTTCGGACAGGCTCTGGACCCCTCCACTTT,CASSFRTGSGPLHF,NA,TRBJ1-6,TRBV9,TRBD1
TGTGCCAGCTCACCTAAACAGACCTACGAGCAGTACTTC,CASSPKQTYEQYF,NA,TRBJ2-7,TRBV18,NA
TGTGCCAGCAGTTTACCGAGAGGACAGGGGGCTTCCGGCTACACCTTC,CASSLPRGQGASGYTF,NA,TRBJ1-2,TRBV28,TRBD1
TGTGCCAGTAGTATAGATCGAGGGTTGAGTGATGAAAAACTGTTTTTT,CASSIDRGLSDEKLFF,NA,TRBJ1-4,TRBV19,NA
TGTGCCAGCACCCTCGGACAGCACTACGAGCAGTACTTC,CASTLGQHYEQYF,NA,TRBJ2-7,TRBV12-3/TRBV12-4,NA
TGCAGCGTTGAAGATCTAGGGGCGGCTTTCTTT,CSVEDLGAAFF,NA,TRBJ1-1,TRBV29-1,NA
TGCAGTGCCGGGGCAGATACGCAGTATTTT,CSAGADTQYF,NA,TRBJ2-3,TRBV20-1,NA
TGTGCCATCACCTCAGGGTTAGGGGGATACGAGCAGTACTTC,CAITSGLGGYEQYF,once,TRBJ2-7,TRBV2,NA
TGTGCCAGCAGCGTAGCGGCTAGCGGGGGTTACGAGCAGTACTTC,CASSVAASGGYEQYF,NA,TRBJ2-7,TRBV9,TRBD2
TGTGCCAGCAGCTTAGGGCGGGGGACCTACGAGCAGTACTTC,CASSLGRGTYEQYF,NA,TRBJ2-7,TRBV7-2,TRBD2
TGTGCCAGCTCCCTCACACGGTCGGGTAACACCGGGGAGCTGTTTTTT,CASSLTRSGNTGELFF,NA,TRBJ2-2,TRBV18,NA
TGTGCCACCAAATCGACTAGCACAGATACGCAGTATTTT,CATKSTSTDTQYF,NA,TRBJ2-3,TRBV24-1,NA
TGTGCCAGCTCACCGGGCAGGGGGGACGAAAAACTGTTTTTT,CASSPGRGDEKLFF,NA,TRBJ1-4,TRBV18,TRBD1
TGTGCCAGTAGTATGCAGGCAGGGGGACATACAGATACGCAGTATTTT,CASSMQAGGHTDTQYF,NA,TRBJ2-3,TRBV19,TRBD1
TGTGCCAGCAGCTTAGGGCAGGGGGTTAACTATGGCTACACCTTC,CASSLGQGVNYGYTF,NA,TRBJ1-2,TRBV7-9,TRBD1
TGCAGCGTAAGGGGGGGGGCGGATAGAGATACGCAGTATTTT,CSVRGGADRDTQYF,NA,TRBJ2-3,TRBV29-1,NA
TGTGCCAGCAGCCAGGGGCAAGAAAAACTGTTTTTT,CASSQGQEKLFF,few,TRBJ1-4,TRBV14,NA
TGTGCCAGCAGTTATTTCCTTACAGGTACCCGAGCTTTCTTT,CASSYFLTGTRAFF,NA,TRBJ1-1,TRBV6-2/TRBV6-3,NA
TGTGCCAGCATGGACAGGGAGATTTCACCCCTCCACTTT,CASMDREISPLHF,once,TRBJ1-6,TRBV2,TRBD1
TGTGCCAGCAGTTTACGGGGACCGACAAGGGGGCATGGCTACACCTTC,CASSLRGPTRGHGYTF,NA,TRBJ1-2,TRBV27,TRBD1
TGTGCCAGCAGCGCACAGGTATCGAACACTGAAGCTTTCTTT,CASSAQVSNTEAFF,NA,TRBJ1-1,TRBV9,NA
TGTGCCAGCAGCGCAGGGGACAATCAGCCCCAGCATTTT,CASSAGDNQPQHF,NA,TRBJ1-5,TRBV5-8,NA
TGCGCCAGCAGTGAGTACCCCTCTGAGGGGGCAGGGGACACCATATATTTT,CASSEYPSEGAGDTIYF,few,TRBJ1-3,TRBV10-2,TRBD1
TGTGCCAGCAGTTCACAGGGCAACACTGAAGCTTTCTTT,CASSSQGNTEAFF,once,TRBJ1-1,TRBV6-5,NA
TGTGCCAGCAGCTTGGGACAGAATGAAAAACTGTTTTTT,CASSLGQNEKLFF,NA,TRBJ1-4,TRBV5-4,NA